This is a list of T cell receptor beta chains from one sample in a study of OX40 agonist ivuxolimab in advanced cancers. The repertoire was sequenced with immunoSEQ multiplex PCR; TCRdb's copy has only in-frame clones and lacks some. The sample has 40,000 or so clones; about 89% are singletons. Source: CD4+ or CD8+ T cells sorted from blood, taken in a trial of the OX40 agonist ivuxolimab. The source is an adult with an advanced solid tumor such as melanoma, head and neck, liver or kidney cancer. Both conserved end residues are part of each CDR3. The D gene is left open where the match is weak.

V: TRBV9
D: .
CDR3: CASSMSGAEAHYEQYF

V: TRBV7-9
D: TRBD1
CDR3: CASSWDSEVSRQYF

V: TRBV27
D: TRBD2
CDR3: CASSASGGDLAYEQYF

V: TRBV5-1
D: .
CDR3: CASSLIRTDDYGYTF

V: TRBV6-5
D: TRBD1
CDR3: CASRSTGPEQYF

V: TRBV28
D: .
CDR3: CASSLQGRRYSPLHF

V: TRBV2
D: .
CDR3: CASSDGITGELFF

V: TRBV19
D: .
CDR3: CASSIEPGNTGELFF

V: TRBV28
D: TRBD1
CDR3: CASSFPLGDRWNTEAFF

V: TRBV6-5
D: .
CDR3: CASGPNYGYTF

V: TRBV27
D: .
CDR3: CASSRGLAPSSYNEQFF

V: TRBV19
D: .
CDR3: CASSGPLWPEAFF

V: TRBV28
D: .
CDR3: CASMGAWEKLFF

V: TRBV7-9
D: .
CDR3: CASSSAGSFPQHF

V: TRBV2
D: TRBD1
CDR3: CASRLRQGFYEQYF

V: TRBV6-5
D: .
CDR3: CASSDGGVEQYF

V: TRBV5-4
D: TRBD2
CDR3: CASSLGLAGETGELFF

V: TRBV10-3
D: .
CDR3: CATRGPSSGNTIYF

V: TRBV5-1
D: TRBD1
CDR3: CASSFGQGGTEAFF

V: TRBV5-4
D: .
CDR3: CASSFDLGQRSYGYTF

V: TRBV4-2
D: .
CDR3: CASSQVRNSPKHEQYF

V: TRBV11-2
D: .
CDR3: CASRQGGLTDTQYF

V: TRBV10-3
D: .
CDR3: CAISEGGTENTGELFF

V: TRBV5-6
D: .
CDR3: CASSLGPSSGANVLTF

V: TRBV5-6
D: .
CDR3: CASSLIRAGANVLTF

V: TRBV10-3
D: .
CDR3: CAISESKGNTEAFF

V: TRBV5-8
D: .
CDR3: CASRLTGNAGELFF

V: TRBV28
D: .
CDR3: CASSSVGDGYEQYF

V: TRBV6-5
D: .
CDR3: CASSNGLDLIQYF

V: TRBV5-5
D: TRBD1
CDR3: CASSHPQGENTEAFF

V: TRBV5-4
D: TRBD1
CDR3: CASTEPQGSTDTQYF

V: TRBV6-5
D: .
CDR3: CASSSWDSGDGYTF

V: TRBV5-6
D: .
CDR3: CASSLVTSEANEQFF

V: TRBV28
D: .
CDR3: CASSIEGSYEQYF

V: TRBV11-2
D: .
CDR3: CASSLPSGPRAWDTQYF

V: TRBV9
D: .
CDR3: CASSPLGPPRNEQFF